This T cell receptor (beta chain) was sequenced during a study of blood T cell repertoires in COVID-19. Study overall: Acute and convalescent COVID-19 samples came from the United States, Italy and Spain.

Participants, about 18 to 90 years old, spanned fewer than 25 US areas. In assigning cohorts, the study relied on participant-reported clinical history. In the study's own analysis: Reference gene primer amplification yielded estimated nucleated cell counts. Method: immunoSEQ multiplex PCR; TCRdb's copy keeps in-frame clones and lacks some. D and trimming come from the DNA, and the V and J calls and clone size come from that table. The table lists about 210,000 clones, roughly 88% of them singletons. Germline V CDR1 and CDR2: MGHDK, SYGVNS. The CDR3 loop spans 14 amino acids. Trimming removed 7 bases at V and 4 bases at J, with 17 bases between.

The source material was PBMCs or T cells enriched from blood (not recorded which). The source is a man between 40 and 49 years old with acute COVID-19. V is TRBV25-1 and J is TRBJ2-7, with TRBD1 as a possible D gene (5 bases). CDR3 DNA sequence: TGTGCCAGCACGACAGCCGAACACCCATACGAGCAGTACTTC. It specifies CASTTAEHPYEQYF.